The 22 T cell receptor beta chains presented below share a single source sample, sequenced in a study of cytomegalovirus exposure and HLA in healthy donors. Libraries were prepared by immunoSEQ multiplex PCR; TCRdb keeps only in-frame clonotypes and omits some of them. The sample holds 100,000 to 150,000 clones, roughly nine tenths seen once. Material: PBMCs. The origin of the receptors is a woman younger than 35 in good health and CMV-seronegative.

V is TRBV6-5 and J is TRBJ1-6; D might be TRBD1 (6 bases). CDR3 length: 15 amino acids. The germline gives CDR1 MNHEY, CDR2 SVGAGI. V dropped 4 bases and J dropped 10 bases, with 17 bases sitting between them. The CDR3 is CASSSDALRGSPLHF. CDR3 bases: TGTGCCAGCAGTTCTGACGCGCTCAGGGGATCACCCCTCCACTTT.

The V gene is TRBV5-1, the J gene TRBJ2-5; TRBD2 might be the D (6 bases). Germline CDR1 is SGHRS and CDR2 is YFSETQ. The CDR3 length is 13 residues. The V end lost 8 bases, the J end lost 5 bases, and 16 bases lay between the germline ends. In nucleotides, the CDR3 is TGCGCCAGTGGTTCGGGGGTGTATGAGACCCAGTACTTC. Translated: CASGSGVYETQYF.

Only a few counts were recorded for this clone. CDR3 amino acids: CASSEYGDRGYGYTF. The CDR3 DNA is TGTGCCAGCAGTGAATACGGGGACAGGGGGTATGGCTACACCTTC. The rearrangement joins TRBV25-1 to TRBJ1-2; TRBD1 matches at 11 bases. CDR3 length: 15 amino acids. The junction had 2 bases not matched to a gene; V was cut back by 0 bases and J by 5 bases. Germline CDR1 reads MGHDK; CDR2 reads SYGVNS.

The sample holds one count of this clone. V gene TRBV5-6 combines with J gene TRBJ2-3; 10 nucleotides agree with TRBD2. CDR3 length: 16 residues. V was clipped by 0 bases and J by 3 bases; unmatched bases: 4. Germline V lookup: CDR1 SGHDT, CDR2 YYEEEE. CDR3 in DNA: TGTGCCAGCAGCTTGGGGCTAGCGGGGGCAACAGATACGCAGTATTTT. It encodes CASSLGLAGATDTQYF.

The CDR3 sequence: CASSPGQSYGYTF. CDR3 nucleotides: TGTGCCAGCAGCCCGGGACAGAGCTATGGCTACACCTTC. V gene TRBV5-6 combines with J gene TRBJ1-2; 7 nucleotides align to TRBD1. The junction had 4 bases not matched to a gene; V was cut back by 4 bases and J by 4 bases. Per germline, CDR1 SGHDT and CDR2 YYEEEE. The CDR3 sequence is 13 residues long.

This sequence joins TRBV5-1 and TRBJ2-3; 12 nucleotides align to TRBD2. After removal of 5 bases from V and 2 bases from J, the junction contained 6 bases not matched to a gene. The germline V gene has CDR1 SGHRS and CDR2 YFSETQ. The CDR3 has 16 residues. The CDR3 DNA sequence: TGCGCCAGCAGTAGACTAGCGGGGGACACCACAGATACGCAGTATTTT. Protein: CASSRLAGDTTDTQYF.

J is TRBJ1-5 and V is TRBV10-3, with TRBD1 matching 8 bases. The CDR3 totals 15 residues. Germline V gene lookup returns CDR1 ENHRY and CDR2 SYGVKD. V gave up 5 bases and J gave up 2 bases; unmatched junction bases: 5. The CDR3 reads CAISLGQGGNQPQHF. CDR3 nucleotide sequence: TGTGCCATCAGTCTCGGACAGGGTGGCAATCAGCCCCAGCATTTT.

The J gene is TRBJ1-3, the V gene TRBV7-6; perhaps TRBD1 as D (6 bases). There are 18 residues in the CDR3. CDR1 and CDR2 (germline): SGHVS, FNYEAQ. The V end lost 5 bases, the J end lost 0 bases, and 20 bases lay between the germline ends. The CDR3 sequence: CASSRGTTAPLSGNTIYF. CDR3 DNA: TGTGCCAGCAGCCGAGGGACAACCGCCCCGCTCTCTGGAAACACCATATATTTT.

This sequence joins TRBV6-6 and TRBJ1-1, with a weak D call TRBD1 (5 bases). CDR1 MNHNY and CDR2 SVGAGI come from the germline V gene (reference sequence). V lost 6 bases and J 3 bases, leaving 17 bases between the germline ends. The length of the CDR3 is 15 residues. CDR3 residues: CASSSQEGKDTEAFF. The CDR3 DNA is TGTGCCAGCAGCTCCCAGGAGGGGAAGGACACTGAAGCTTTCTTT.

The rearrangement joins TRBV18 to TRBJ1-1; D is possibly TRBD1 (6 bases). CDR3 length equals 15 residues. The V and J ends lost 4 bases and 5 bases respectively, with 17 bases between them. Germline CDR1 is KGHSH and CDR2 is LQKENI. The CDR3 sequence: CASSLAQGVETEAFF. The CDR3 region has the DNA TGTGCCAGCTCACTAGCACAGGGAGTGGAAACTGAAGCTTTCTTT.

The rearrangement links TRBV2 to TRBJ1-4, with TRBD1 matching 10 bases. The CDR3 runs 15 residues. V shed 4 bases, J shed 7 bases, and the junction held 6 bases outside the gene matches. Per the germline V gene, CDR1 is SNHLY and CDR2 is FYNNEI. The CDR3 region is CASSVDRGLGEKLFF. CDR3 DNA sequence: TGTGCCAGCAGTGTCGACAGGGGGCTCGGTGAAAAACTGTTTTTT.

This clone was picked up a small number of times. V gene TRBV27 combines with J gene TRBJ2-7; TRBD1 matches 7 bases. V lost 3 bases and J lost 3; bases outside the gene matches: 5. The length of the CDR3 is 14 residues. Germline CDR1 and CDR2: MNHEY and SMNVEV (reference sequence). CDR3 sequence: CASSFRTGSYEQYF. CDR3 coding DNA: TGTGCCAGCAGTTTCAGGACAGGCAGCTACGAGCAGTACTTC.

The chain is built from TRBV5-1 and TRBJ2-2; no reliable D call. In germline, CDR1 is SGHRS, CDR2 YFSETQ. The V gene lost 4 bases and the J gene lost 0 bases, with 10 bases spanning the gap. This CDR3 comprises 15 residues. CDR3 sequence (DNA): TGCGCCAGCAGCCCCCTCCGGTCGAACACCGGGGAGCTGTTTTTT. Encoded protein: CASSPLRSNTGELFF.

This clone was counted a single time. The genes are TRBV7-2 and TRBJ2-2; the D is unclear. CDR1 is SGHTA and CDR2 is FQGNSA in the germline V gene. CDR3 length: 13 residues. V lost 3 bases and J 3 bases, leaving 5 bases between the germline ends. CDR3 coding DNA: TGTGCCAGCAGCTTCAGTTACACCGGGGAGCTGTTTTTT. It specifies CASSFSYTGELFF.

The rearrangement uses TRBV6-5 and TRBJ2-7; the match to TRBD1 covers 7 bases. The germline CDR1 and CDR2 sequences are MNHEY and SVGAGI. The V and J ends lost 2 bases and 2 bases, in that order; junction bases with no gene match: 6. The length of the CDR3 is 15 residues. The chain's CDR3 is CASSYAPGGAYEQYF. The CDR3 nucleotides read TGTGCCAGCAGTTACGCCCCAGGGGGTGCCTACGAGCAGTACTTC.

This chain links TRBV6-6 with TRBJ1-4, with 7 bases aligning to TRBD1. CDR1 is MNHNY and CDR2 is SVGAGI in the germline V gene (reference sequence). The CDR3 extends over 16 amino acids. V shed 4 bases, J shed 8 bases, and the junction held 13 bases outside the gene matches. The CDR3 loop is CASSLVQQGGWEKLFF. The CDR3 DNA sequence: TGTGCCAGCAGTTTAGTTCAGCAGGGGGGCTGGGAAAAACTGTTTTTT.

The chain carries TRBV19 and TRBJ1-6; weak D call: TRBD1 (5 bases). CDR1 LNHDA and CDR2 SQIVND come from the germline V gene (reference sequence). CDR3 length equals 16 residues. The V end lost 4 bases, the J end lost 9 bases, and 19 bases lay between the germline ends. CDR3 coding DNA: TGTGCCAGTAGTAGACGGACAAACCAAGTGGTTTCACCCCTCCACTTT. This sequence encodes CASSRRTNQVVSPLHF. The whole variable domain, remainder taken from reference TRBV19 and TRBJ1-6, is DGGITQSPKYLFRKEGQNVTLSCEQNLNHDAMYWYRQDPGQGLRLIYYSQIVNDFQKGDIAEGYSVSREKKESFPLTVTSAQKNPTAFYLCASSRRTNQVVSPLHFGNGTRLTVT.

The chain couples TRBV7-6 to TRBJ1-5; possible D gene TRBD1, 6 bases. The CDR3 has 18 amino acids. Germline CDR1 SGHVS, CDR2 FNYEAQ. Trimming removed 2 bases at V and 6 bases at J, with 23 bases between. Here the CDR3 DNA reads TGTGCCAGCAGCTTATCGGCAGGGGAAGGGGGACACAGTCAGCCCCAGCATTTT. Its protein is CASSLSAGEGGHSQPQHF.

The chain has TRBV11-2 and TRBJ1-2, with D perhaps matching TRBD1 (6 bases). The CDR3 is made up of 15 amino acids. V lost 3 bases to trimming and J lost 3 bases, with 14 bases between them. CDR1 and CDR2 from the germline V gene are SGHAT and FQNNGV. The CDR3 here is CASSFGLTGDYGYTF. The CDR3 DNA follows: TGTGCCAGCAGCTTTGGCTTGACAGGCGACTATGGCTACACCTTC.

The J gene is TRBJ2-3, the V gene TRBV5-4; 8 bases agree with TRBD2. Germline lookup yields CDR1 SGHNT and CDR2 YYREEE (reference sequence). The length of the CDR3 is 15 residues. V gave up 2 bases and J gave up 6 bases; unmatched junction bases: 8. The CDR3 DNA follows: TGTGCCAGCAGCTTCGCGTCGGGGGGGTCGGATACGCAGTATTTT. Amino acids: CASSFASGGSDTQYF.

The chain couples TRBV6-6 to TRBJ1-6, with 7 bases fitting TRBD1. With V trimmed by 7 bases and J by 8 bases, 8 bases remained unmatched. Germline V gene sequence: CDR1 MNHNY, CDR2 SVGAGI (reference sequence). The CDR3 spans 14 residues. In nucleotides, the CDR3 is TGTGCCAGCAACCGGGGACAGTTCGATTCACCCCTCCACTTT. Translating it yields CASNRGQFDSPLHF.

This clone was counted once. This chain uses TRBV6-5 with TRBJ2-3, with a possible D match to TRBD2 (7 bases). The CDR3 contains 13 residues. In germline, CDR1 is MNHEY, CDR2 SVGAGI. V was clipped by 6 bases and J by 7 bases, with 14 bases between them. CDR3 sequence (DNA): TGTGCCAGCAGAGGGGGGGCGACTTATACGCAGTATTTT. It specifies CASRGGATYTQYF.